This T cell receptor (beta chain) was profiled in a study of blood T cell repertoires in COVID-19. Across the study: In each case, the material was cDNA or gDNA derived from T cells, B-cell-depleted T cells, or PBMCs.

CDR1 and CDR2 (germline): SEHNR, FQNEAQ (reference sequence). The CDR3 length is 15 residues. V lost 1 base to trimming and J lost 2 bases, with 11 bases between them. Some clones are missing from TCRdb's copy, which holds only in-frame ones; the method was immunoSEQ multiplex PCR. The repertoire holds fewer than 300,000 clones, with around 84% as singletons. Material for sequencing was peripheral blood. The clonotype comes from a human donor with COVID-19, enrolled during active disease. The donor label of this sample is uncertain. The rearrangement links TRBV7-9 to TRBJ2-5; the D gene is possibly TRBD2 (6 bases). CDR3 in amino acids: CASSLGGISQETQYF. In nucleotides, the CDR3 is TGTGCCAGCAGCTTAGGCGGGATTTCGCAAGAGACCCAGTACTTC.